This T cell receptor beta chain was observed in a study of cytomegalovirus exposure and HLA in healthy donors. This CDR3 region has 13 residues. V lost 8 bases and J 10 bases, leaving 15 bases between the germline ends. The germline gives CDR1 LNHDA, CDR2 SQIVND (reference sequence). 13 Jbeta primers and 60 Vbeta primers were used for the PCR. This table comes from immunoSEQ multiplex PCR, and its TCRdb copy is limited to in-frame clones, with some not included. Of 85,000 to 100,000 clones in the sample, roughly 80% are singletons; the top ten hold less than 9.5%. The count of this clone is one. Sequenced input: PBMCs. The clonotype originates from a man aged 50-60 years in good health and CMV-seropositive. The V gene is TRBV19, the J gene TRBJ1-6, with D maybe TRBD1 (6 bases). CDR3 residues: CASSVQGGSPLHF. The CDR3 bases are TGTGCCAGTTCAGTACAGGGTGGGTCACCCCTCCACTTT.